Listed below are T cell receptor beta chains from one sample, sequenced in a study of cytotoxic CD8 clonotypes in ibrutinib-treated CLL. Sequenced by immunoSEQ multiplex PCR; TCRdb stores in-frame clones only, minus some. The sample holds roughly 190,000 clones, approximately 72% seen once. The material was PBMCs, obtained after 24 months of ibrutinib treatment. These receptors originate from a human donor with chronic lymphocytic leukemia. The CDR3 runs from the conserved cysteine through the conserved F or W. The D gene is left open where the match is weak. Clone size is stated in some rows and not others, as once, few, many or a class when expanded.

NA,NA,TRBV27,TRBJ2-7,CASSSGRRYEQYF,TGTGCCAGCAGTTCGGGCAGGCGCTACGAGCAGTACTTC
NA,NA,TRBV11-3,TRBJ2-2,CASSLMGQNTGELFF,TGTGCCAGCAGCTTAATGGGACAGAACACCGGGGAGCTGTTTTTT
NA,NA,TRBV7-2,TRBJ1-5,CASSQDGNNQPQHF,TGTGCCAGCAGCCAGGACGGCAACAATCAGCCCCAGCATTTT
TRBD2,NA,TRBV5-1,TRBJ2-5,CASSWTSQSQETQYF,TGCGCCAGCAGCTGGACTAGCCAGAGTCAAGAGACCCAGTACTTC
NA,once,TRBV5-1,TRBJ2-7,CASSRSGTVDLGEQYF,TGCGCCAGCAGCCGGTCCGGGACGGTGGATTTAGGCGAGCAGTACTTC
TRBD2,NA,TRBV15,TRBJ2-5,CATSRERLAGVETQYF,TGTGCCACCAGCAGAGAACGGCTAGCGGGAGTTGAGACCCAGTACTTC
TRBD1,NA,TRBV11-3,TRBJ2-3,CASSPGTGSGDTQYF,TGTGCCAGCAGCCCAGGGACAGGGTCCGGAGATACGCAGTATTTT
TRBD1,few,TRBV4-1,TRBJ2-3,CASSQDPPRTGHATDTQYF,TGCGCCAGCAGCCAAGACCCCCCCCGGACAGGCCATGCCACAGATACGCAGTATTTT
TRBD1,NA,TRBV5-1,TRBJ2-3,CASSPRTGSTTDTQYF,TGCGCCAGCAGCCCCCGGACAGGGAGCACCACAGATACGCAGTATTTT
NA,NA,TRBV5-1,TRBJ2-7,CASRDSSYEQYF,TGCGCCAGCAGAGACAGCTCCTACGAGCAGTACTTC
NA,once,TRBV7-2,TRBJ1-3,CASSQSQGSSGNTIYF,TGTGCCAGCAGCCAATCTCAGGGATCTTCTGGAAACACCATATATTTT
NA,NA,TRBV2,TRBJ2-7,CASSEEGRGAYEQYF,TGTGCCAGCAGTGAAGAGGGGAGAGGGGCTTACGAGCAGTACTTC
NA,NA,TRBV11-2,TRBJ1-2,CASSLEEGPNGYTF,TGTGCCAGCAGCTTAGAAGAAGGACCCAATGGCTACACCTTC
TRBD2,NA,TRBV9,TRBJ2-1,CASSAERGPREQFF,TGTGCCAGCAGCGCCGAGCGGGGCCCGCGGGAGCAGTTCTTC
TRBD2,few,TRBV27,TRBJ2-1,CASSPPPGLVYNEQFF,TGTGCCAGCAGTCCCCCCCCGGGACTAGTGTACAATGAGCAGTTCTTC
NA,NA,TRBV10-3,TRBJ1-3,CAISESTPVKGNTIYF,TGTGCCATCAGTGAGTCGACTCCGGTCAAAGGAAACACCATATATTTT
NA,NA,TRBV28,TRBJ1-2,CATALAGLGYTF,TGTGCCACCGCTCTTGCAGGGCTTGGCTACACCTTC
TRBD1,NA,TRBV25-1,TRBJ1-1,CASSDPRQGDTEAFF,TGTGCCAGCAGTGATCCCAGACAGGGGGACACTGAAGCTTTCTTT
TRBD1,few,TRBV7-9,TRBJ2-7,CASSLMGQGPYEQYF,TGTGCCAGCAGCCTGATGGGACAGGGCCCCTACGAGCAGTACTTC
NA,NA,TRBV27,TRBJ2-5,CASSLTYQETQYF,TGTGCCAGCAGTCTAACTTACCAAGAGACCCAGTACTTC
NA,NA,TRBV6-6,TRBJ2-1,CASSYFGNEQFF,NA
NA,NA,TRBV7-9,TRBJ2-2,CASSPSSGVSTGELFF,TGTGCCAGCAGCCCTAGTTCAGGGGTTAGCACCGGGGAGCTGTTTTTT
TRBD2,NA,TRBV7-2,TRBJ2-2,CASSPGLAGGELFF,TGTGCCAGCAGCCCCGGTCTAGCGGGAGGGGAGCTGTTTTTT
TRBD2,few,TRBV18,TRBJ2-3,CASTLTSGSTDTQYF,TGTGCCAGTACCCTTACTAGCGGGAGCACAGATACGCAGTATTTT
NA,NA,TRBV15,TRBJ1-2,CATSGRLGASYGYTF,TGTGCCACCAGCGGCCGATTGGGGGCTAGTTATGGCTACACCTTC
TRBD2,once,TRBV7-6,TRBJ2-1,CASSRGLAGTSYNEQFF,TGTGCCAGCAGCCGAGGACTAGCGGGAACATCCTACAATGAGCAGTTCTTC
NA,NA,TRBV15,TRBJ2-1,CATSRDSPGLELDEQFF,TGTGCCACCAGCAGAGATTCCCCCGGCCTAGAACTGGATGAGCAGTTCTTC
NA,NA,TRBV28,TRBJ2-7,CASTETYHEQYF,TGTGCCAGCACCGAGACCTACCACGAGCAGTACTTC
NA,NA,TRBV30,TRBJ2-1,CARGSSYNEQFF,TGTGCCCGCGGAAGCTCCTACAATGAGCAGTTCTTC
NA,few,TRBV18,TRBJ1-3,CASSSGSFSGNTIYF,TGTGCCAGCTCAAGTGGCTCTTTTTCTGGAAACACCATATATTTT
NA,NA,TRBV10-3,TRBJ1-3,CASAFQQGSGNTIYF,TGTGCCAGCGCATTCCAACAGGGCTCTGGAAACACCATATATTTT
NA,few,TRBV9,TRBJ2-1,CASSVHGPSSYNEQFF,TGTGCCAGCAGCGTACACGGCCCGAGCTCCTACAATGAGCAGTTCTTC
NA,NA,TRBV4-3,TRBJ2-2,CASSQEGLTWGNTGELFF,TGCGCCAGCAGCCAAGAAGGTTTGACGTGGGGGAACACCGGGGAGCTGTTTTTT
NA,NA,TRBV28,TRBJ2-6,CASSPGGSGANVLTF,TGTGCCAGCAGCCCCGGTGGGTCTGGGGCCAACGTCCTGACTTTC
NA,NA,TRBV7-3,TRBJ2-5,CASSPSRTQQETQYF,TGTGCCAGCAGCCCTTCCCGGACGCAACAAGAGACCCAGTACTTC
NA,NA,TRBV14,TRBJ2-1,CASSQGRQNNEQFF,TGTGCCAGCAGCCAGGGCAGGCAAAACAATGAGCAGTTCTTC